This T cell receptor (beta chain) stems from a study of T cells in localized non-small cell lung cancer. Study-level results: There was an association of higher blood T cell density with longer overall survival. There were a median 57 of the top 100 tumor clones appearing in adjacent lung. Only one tumor region went through sequencing, so heterogeneity may still be there. Peak T cell clonality was found in uninvolved adjacent lung, exceeding tumor.

In the case of this clone: Its antigen is not identified. One junction end does not reproduce the germline sequence, and a read error may be involved.

This CDR3 is built from 15 residues. The V gene's germline CDR1 is SSHAT and CDR2 FNYEAQ (reference sequence). Assay used: immunoSEQ multiplex PCR; TCRdb lists only in-frame clones, some missing. The sample holds 59,000 or so clones; approximately 89% are singletons and the top ten take less than 20%. The TCR comes from a man between 35 and 75 years old with stage I lung adenocarcinoma. The sequencing here drew on peripheral blood, taken before any cancer treatment. The rearrangement links TRBV7-7 to TRBJ2-3; 9 bases line up with TRBD1. The CDR3 is CASSPGTGSTDTQYF. In DNA, the CDR3 is TGTGCTAGCAGCCCAGGGACAGGGAGCACAGATACGCAGTATTTT.